This T cell receptor (beta chain) was sequenced in a study of CD8 T cells in ankylosing spondylitis (dated by TCRdb to about 2017). Study-wide context: To find TCR variants linked to disease, the study profiled T cell receptor beta repertoires in ankylosing spondylitis patients and healthy donors. The whole study cohort included 85 to 120 healthy donors and about two dozen ankylosing spondylitis patients. Peripheral blood was sampled, and synovial fluid was also collected from ankylosing spondylitis patients.

The data were produced on an Illumina HiSeq 2500. Quantitative 5'-RACE with molecular barcodes was the method used to prepare the TCR beta libraries. As for the original processing: To identify disease-linked TCR variants, a new computational method was used, one built on a probabilistic model of VDJ rearrangement. TCRdb cleaned the public reads at Q25 with fastp, built clones with MiXCR and kept in-frame beta chains. Rows with a matching CDR3 protein are joined into one entry that keeps the most common DNA and genes. These V and J calls rely on TCRdb rather than the paper's analysis. For this sample there are a few hundred thousand distinct CDR3 sequences; approximately 11% appear just once. Clones ranked in the top ten supply over 6.5% of the sample. The investigation overall reported the following: Blood from ankylosing spondylitis patients appeared to be characterized by a TCR beta motif composed of 7 to 9 highly homologous amino acid variants. Significant enrichment of the disease-linked clones was reported in matched synovial fluid samples from ankylosing spondylitis patients. In peripheral blood, the disease-linked clones were found at relatively low frequencies and had a CD8+ phenotype. Some of the motif variants had been reported before in the synovial fluid and blood of reactive arthritis patients, a finding that suggests common disease-initiation mechanisms.

About this clonotype itself: The specificity of this receptor is unknown. No much larger clonotype is one base removed from it; base qualities were not supplied.

There are 17 amino acids in the CDR3, from cysteine to phenylalanine inclusive. The DNA shown is the 51-base CDR3, in frame from base 1. The germline V gene provides CDR1 SGHDT and CDR2 YYEEEE. Between the V and J ends, shortened by 4 bases and 0 bases respectively, the junction contains 14 bases. This chain is built from TRBV5-6 and TRBJ2-6; D gene: possibly TRBD1, on 6 matching bases. The specimen sequenced was blood, either unsorted or a sorted T cell fraction (not recorded which). This sequence was found in a male donor with ankylosing spondylitis. The DNA reads as follows: TGTGCCAGCAGCGGAATACAGGGTTACTCTGGGGCCAACGTCCTGACTTTC. It specifies CASSGIQGYSGANVLTF.